The sequence of this T cell receptor beta chain was determined in a study of blood T cell repertoires in COVID-19. The CDR3 totals 15 residues. Trimming stripped 1 base from V and 4 bases from J, with 10 bases between. The V gene's germline CDR1 is SGHAT and CDR2 FQNNGV. This clone has just one count. Assay used: immunoSEQ multiplex PCR; TCRdb lists only in-frame clones, some missing. The table has around 260,000 clones, about 90% seen once. This chain connects TRBV11-2 to TRBJ1-4; no definite D call. The sequenced sample consisted of peripheral blood. The source of this sequence is a woman in her 70s with COVID-19, enrolled during active disease. This CDR3 is CASSLGAGLNEKLFF. The CDR3 coding sequence is TGTGCCAGCAGCTTAGGGGCAGGCCTTAATGAAAAACTGTTTTTT. Looking up the rest from reference TRBV11-2 and TRBJ1-4 gives the full variable domain: EAGVAQSPRYKIIEKRQSVAFWCNPISGHATLYWYQQILGQGPKLLIQFQNNGVVDDSQLPKDRFSAERLKGVDSTLKIQPAKLEDSAVYLCASSLGAGLNEKLFFGSGTQLSVL.